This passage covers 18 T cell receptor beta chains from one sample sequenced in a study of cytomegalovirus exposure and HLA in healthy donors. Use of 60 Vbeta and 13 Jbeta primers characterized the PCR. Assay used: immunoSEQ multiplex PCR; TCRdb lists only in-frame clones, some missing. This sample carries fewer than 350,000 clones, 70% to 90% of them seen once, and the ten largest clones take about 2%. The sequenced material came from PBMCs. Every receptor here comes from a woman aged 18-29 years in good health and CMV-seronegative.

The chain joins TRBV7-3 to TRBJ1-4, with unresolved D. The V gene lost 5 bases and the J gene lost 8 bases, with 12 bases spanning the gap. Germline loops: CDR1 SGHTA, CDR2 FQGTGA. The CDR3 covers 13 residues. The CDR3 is CASSPRTSEKLFF. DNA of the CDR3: TGTGCCAGCAGCCCTAGGACTTCGGAAAAACTGTTTTTT.

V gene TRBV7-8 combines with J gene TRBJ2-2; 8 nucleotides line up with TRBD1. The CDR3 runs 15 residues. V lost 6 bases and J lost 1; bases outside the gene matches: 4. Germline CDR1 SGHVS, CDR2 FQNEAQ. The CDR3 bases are TGTGCCAGCAGTGCCGGGACAGGGAACACCGGGGAGCTGTTTTTT. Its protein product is CASSAGTGNTGELFF.

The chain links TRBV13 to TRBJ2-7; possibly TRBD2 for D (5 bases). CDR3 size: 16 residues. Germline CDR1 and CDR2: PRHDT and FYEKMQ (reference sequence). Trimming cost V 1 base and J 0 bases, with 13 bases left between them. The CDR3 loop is CASSLETLGGSYEQYF. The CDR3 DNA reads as TGTGCCAGCAGCTTAGAAACTTTAGGAGGCTCCTACGAGCAGTACTTC.

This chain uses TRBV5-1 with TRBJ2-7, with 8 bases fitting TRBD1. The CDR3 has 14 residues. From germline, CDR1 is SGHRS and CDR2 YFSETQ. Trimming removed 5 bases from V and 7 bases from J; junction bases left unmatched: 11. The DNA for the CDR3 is TGCGCCAGCAGTCAGCAGACAGGGGCAGGGGAGCAGTACTTC. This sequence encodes CASSQQTGAGEQYF.

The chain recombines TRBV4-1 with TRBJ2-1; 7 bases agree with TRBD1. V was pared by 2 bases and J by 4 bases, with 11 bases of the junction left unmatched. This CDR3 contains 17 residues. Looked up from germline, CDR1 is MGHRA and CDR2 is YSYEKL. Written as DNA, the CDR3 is TGCGCCAGCAGCCAATTGACAGGGCGGGCTAATTACAATGAGCAGTTCTTC. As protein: CASSQLTGRANYNEQFF.

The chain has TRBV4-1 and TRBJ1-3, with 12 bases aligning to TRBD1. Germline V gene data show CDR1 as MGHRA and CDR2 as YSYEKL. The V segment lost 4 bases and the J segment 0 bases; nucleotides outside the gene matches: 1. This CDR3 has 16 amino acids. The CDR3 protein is CASSLGQGASGNTIYF. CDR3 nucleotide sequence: TGCGCCAGCAGCCTGGGACAGGGGGCCTCTGGAAACACCATATATTTT.

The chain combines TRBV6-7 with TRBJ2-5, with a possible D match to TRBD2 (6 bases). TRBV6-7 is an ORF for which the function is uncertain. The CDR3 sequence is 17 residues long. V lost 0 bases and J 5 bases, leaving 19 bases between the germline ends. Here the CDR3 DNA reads TGTGCCAGCAGTTACTCGAAGGGACCCCGGGGGTTGGAGACCCAGTACTTC. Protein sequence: CASSYSKGPRGLETQYF.

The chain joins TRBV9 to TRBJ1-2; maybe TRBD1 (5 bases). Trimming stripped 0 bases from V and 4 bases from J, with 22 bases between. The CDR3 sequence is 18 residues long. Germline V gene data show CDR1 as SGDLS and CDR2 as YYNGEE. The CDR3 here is CASSVAPPPAGLSYGYTF. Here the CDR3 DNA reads TGTGCCAGCAGCGTAGCTCCCCCCCCGGCAGGGTTAAGCTATGGCTACACCTTC.

The CDR3 sequence: CASSLGPSAYEQYF. CDR3 bases: TGTGCCAGCAGCCTGGGCCCCTCCGCCTACGAGCAGTACTTC. J is TRBJ2-7 and V is TRBV7-6; D unresolved. The CDR3 spans 14 residues. V was pared by 5 bases and J by 2 bases, with 13 bases between. Germline V lookup: CDR1 SGHVS, CDR2 FNYEAQ.

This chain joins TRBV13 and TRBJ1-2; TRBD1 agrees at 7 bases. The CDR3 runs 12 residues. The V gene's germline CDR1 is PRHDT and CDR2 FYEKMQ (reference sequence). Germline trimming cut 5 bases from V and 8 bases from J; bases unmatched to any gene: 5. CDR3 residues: CASSTTGVGYTF. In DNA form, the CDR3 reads TGTGCCAGCAGCACCACAGGGGTGGGCTACACCTTC.

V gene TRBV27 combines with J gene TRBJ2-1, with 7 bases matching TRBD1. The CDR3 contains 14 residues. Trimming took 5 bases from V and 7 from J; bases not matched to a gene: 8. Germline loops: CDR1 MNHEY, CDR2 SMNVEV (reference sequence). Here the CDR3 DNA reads TGTGCCAGCAGTCAAGGGGGCGCTGGGAATGAGCAGTTCTTC. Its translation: CASSQGGAGNEQFF.

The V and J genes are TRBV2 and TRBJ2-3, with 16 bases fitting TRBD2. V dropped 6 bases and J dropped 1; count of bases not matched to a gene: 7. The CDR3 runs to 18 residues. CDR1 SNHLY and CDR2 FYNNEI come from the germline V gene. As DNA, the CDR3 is TGTGCCAGCAGCGCGGGACTAGCGGGGGGGCGGGGCACAGATACGCAGTATTTT. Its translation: CASSAGLAGGRGTDTQYF. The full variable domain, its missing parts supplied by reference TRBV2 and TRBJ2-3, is EPEVTQTPSHQVTQMGQEVILRCVPISNHLYFYWYRQILGQKVEFLVSFYNNEISEKSEIFDDQFSVERPDGSNFTLKIRSTKLEDSAMYFCASSAGLAGGRGTDTQYFGPGTRLTVL.

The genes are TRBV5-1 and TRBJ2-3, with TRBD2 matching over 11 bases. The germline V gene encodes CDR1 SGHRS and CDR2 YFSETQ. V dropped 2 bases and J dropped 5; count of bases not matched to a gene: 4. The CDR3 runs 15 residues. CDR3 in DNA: TGCGCCAGCAGCTTTAGCGGGGGGGCGAGAGATACGCAGTATTTT. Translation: CASSFSGGARDTQYF.

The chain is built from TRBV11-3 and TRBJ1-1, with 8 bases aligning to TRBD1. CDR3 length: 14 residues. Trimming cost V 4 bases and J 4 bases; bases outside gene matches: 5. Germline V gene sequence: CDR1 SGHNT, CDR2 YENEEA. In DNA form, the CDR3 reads TGTGCCAGCAGCTCCCAGGGGGCTGGCACTGAAGCTTTCTTT. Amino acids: CASSSQGAGTEAFF.

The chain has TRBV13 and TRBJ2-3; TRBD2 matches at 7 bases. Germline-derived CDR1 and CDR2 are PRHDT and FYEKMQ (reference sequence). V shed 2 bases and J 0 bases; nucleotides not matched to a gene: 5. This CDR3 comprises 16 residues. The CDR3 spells CASSLFGGGSTDTQYF. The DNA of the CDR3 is TGTGCCAGCAGCTTATTTGGGGGAGGGAGCACAGATACGCAGTATTTT.

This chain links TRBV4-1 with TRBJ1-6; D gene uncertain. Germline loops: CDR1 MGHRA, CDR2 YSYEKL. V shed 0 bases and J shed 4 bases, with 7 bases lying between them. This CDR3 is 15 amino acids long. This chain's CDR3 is CASSQDGEYNSPLHF. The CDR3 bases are TGCGCCAGCAGCCAAGATGGAGAGTATAATTCACCCCTCCACTTT.

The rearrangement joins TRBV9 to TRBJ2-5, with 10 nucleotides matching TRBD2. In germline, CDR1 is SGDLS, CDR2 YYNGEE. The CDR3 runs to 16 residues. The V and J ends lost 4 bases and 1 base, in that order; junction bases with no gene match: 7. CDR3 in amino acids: CASSNGVAGGQETQYF. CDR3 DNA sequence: TGTGCCAGCAGCAACGGGGTAGCGGGGGGCCAAGAGACCCAGTACTTC. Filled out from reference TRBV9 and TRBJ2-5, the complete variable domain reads DSGVTQTPKHLITATGQRVTLRCSPRSGDLSVYWYQQSLDQGLQFLIQYYNGEERAKGNILERFSAQQFPDLHSELNLSSLELGDSALYFCASSNGVAGGQETQYFGPGTRLLVL.

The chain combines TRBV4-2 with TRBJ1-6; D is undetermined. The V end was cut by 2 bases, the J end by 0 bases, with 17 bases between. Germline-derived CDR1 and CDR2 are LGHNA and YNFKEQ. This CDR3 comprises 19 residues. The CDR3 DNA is TGTGCCAGCAGCCAAAGCCCTACCTTTGCGAGCTCCTATAATTCACCCCTCCACTTT. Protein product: CASSQSPTFASSYNSPLHF.